This T cell receptor beta chain stems from a study of cytomegalovirus exposure and HLA in healthy donors. Study findings and constraints: Reportedly, a later analysis found an Asian-associated ancestry cluster had fewer N-insertions than the roughly 700-donor mean. Within an earlier analysis, most TCR beta V segments proved productive either about 87% or about 30% of the time. Serostatus for CMV was the only available immune exposure information.

PCR used 60 Vbeta primers and 13 Jbeta primers. In the authors' workflow: A follow-up analysis tallied 73 million or so unique TCR beta chains, approximately 10 million shared. Here immunoSEQ multiplex PCR was the method, and the copy in TCRdb shows in-frame clones only, minus some. Clone size and V and J calls were adopted from that table, with D and trimming inferred from the DNA. Seen in this sample are about 39,000 clones; the ten most common clones hold over 3.5%. CDR3 size: 13 residues. V lost 5 bases and J lost 6; bases outside the gene matches: 6. Germline V gene lookup returns CDR1 MNHEY and CDR2 SMNVEV (reference sequence). About this clone: Its target is not known.

Sequenced material: PBMCs. The origin of this receptor is a male donor in good health and CMV-seronegative. This chain joins TRBV27 and TRBJ1-2; 7 bases match TRBD1. The CDR3 region has the DNA TGTGCCAGCAGTGACAGGGCACGGGATGGCTACACCTTC. Its protein product is CASSDRARDGYTF.